The 2 T cell receptor beta chains below all came from one sample that was sequenced in a study of T cell responses to AZD1222 COVID-19 vaccine (dated by TCRdb to the early 2020s). Taken with the paper, the label for time point translates to: about 28 days (+/-7) after the second vaccine dose. Library generation was performed with the immunoSEQ multiplex PCR assay. As stored in TCRdb, this immuneACCESS dataset retains in-frame rearrangements with V and J assigned. A fraction of the clones does not appear; measured against another copy, unresolved V genes explain less than half of the discrepancy, and the remainder lacks a known reason. This sample comprises some 100,000 clones, 88% of them detected only once. The ten largest clones capture roughly 4% of the sample. The sample consisted of peripheral blood, taken 28 days after the second AZD1222 dose. These receptors came from an adult who received the AZD1222 COVID-19 vaccine.

This clone is large. The chain couples TRBV6-1 to TRBJ1-1; D remains unclear. The germline V gene has CDR1 MNHNS and CDR2 SASEGT. Deletions cut 2 bases from V and 1 base from J, with 8 bases between. CDR3 length equals 14 residues. CDR3 nucleotide sequence: TGTGCCAGCAGTGAACAGTTGGAGAACACTGAAGCTTTCTTT. It codes for CASSEQLENTEAFF.

The chain uses TRBV11-2 and TRBJ2-7, with 9 bases identical to TRBD1. Germline V gives CDR1 SGHAT, CDR2 FQNNGV. Trimming took 5 bases from V and 7 from J; bases not matched to a gene: 9. CDR3 length: 14 amino acids. CDR3: CASSGRDRAWEQYF. CDR3 bases: TGTGCCAGCAGCGGTCGGGACAGGGCGTGGGAGCAGTACTTC. Drawing the rest from reference TRBV11-2 and TRBJ2-7, the complete variable domain is EAGVAQSPRYKIIEKRQSVAFWCNPISGHATLYWYQQILGQGPKLLIQFQNNGVVDDSQLPKDRFSAERLKGVDSTLKIQPAKLEDSAVYLCASSGRDRAWEQYFGPGTRLTVT.